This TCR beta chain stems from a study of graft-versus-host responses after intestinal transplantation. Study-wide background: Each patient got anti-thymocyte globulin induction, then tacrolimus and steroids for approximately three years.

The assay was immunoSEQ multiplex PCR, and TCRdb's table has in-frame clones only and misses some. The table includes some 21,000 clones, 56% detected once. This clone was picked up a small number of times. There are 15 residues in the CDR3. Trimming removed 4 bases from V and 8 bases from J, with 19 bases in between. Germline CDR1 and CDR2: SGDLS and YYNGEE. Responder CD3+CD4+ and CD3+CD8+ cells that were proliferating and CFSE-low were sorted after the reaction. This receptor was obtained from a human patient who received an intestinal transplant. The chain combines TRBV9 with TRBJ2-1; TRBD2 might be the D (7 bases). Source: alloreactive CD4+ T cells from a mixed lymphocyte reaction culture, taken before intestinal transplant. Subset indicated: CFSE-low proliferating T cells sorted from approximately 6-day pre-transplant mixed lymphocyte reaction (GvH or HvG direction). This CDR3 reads CASSPAGGPAHEQFF. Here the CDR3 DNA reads TGTGCCAGCAGCCCCGCCGGGGGGCCCGCCCATGAGCAGTTCTTC.